The clone carrying this T cell receptor (beta chain) showed up many times. Its antigen remains unknown. The CDR3 loop spans 16 amino acids. The germline V gene has CDR1 SGHTA and CDR2 FQGTGA. After removal of 7 bases from V and 0 bases from J, the junction contained 6 bases not matched to a gene. This entry comes from a study of T-cell memory formation after mild COVID-19. General study findings and limits: Day 15 to 85 contractors were CD4/CD8 balanced; later expanders leaned CD4+. The appearance of some responding clones in pre-infection memory suggested that cross-reactive memory joined. The study found contracting CD4+ clones mainly in CM and EM and contracting CD8+ clones in EMRA.

Constant-segment-primed 5'RACE gave TCR alpha and TCR beta cDNA libraries with sample barcodes and UMIs. TCRdb reprocessed the 5' RACE reads via MiXCR and lists one record per CDR3 protein. The sample lists 130,000 to 150,000 distinct CDR3 sequences, about 5.5% seen once, with about 2.1% in the top ten. The sequence was collected from an adult woman who had mild COVID-19 (a few samples of this study predate the infection). Cell type and time point are not known. The chain is built from TRBV7-3 and TRBJ2-1; 10 nucleotides match TRBD2. The sequencing input was PBMCs or a T cell subset sorted from them (not recorded which). The CDR3 bases are TGTGCCAGCAACACTAGCGGGGTAAGCTCCTACAATGAGCAGTTCTTC. This sequence encodes CASNTSGVSSYNEQFF.